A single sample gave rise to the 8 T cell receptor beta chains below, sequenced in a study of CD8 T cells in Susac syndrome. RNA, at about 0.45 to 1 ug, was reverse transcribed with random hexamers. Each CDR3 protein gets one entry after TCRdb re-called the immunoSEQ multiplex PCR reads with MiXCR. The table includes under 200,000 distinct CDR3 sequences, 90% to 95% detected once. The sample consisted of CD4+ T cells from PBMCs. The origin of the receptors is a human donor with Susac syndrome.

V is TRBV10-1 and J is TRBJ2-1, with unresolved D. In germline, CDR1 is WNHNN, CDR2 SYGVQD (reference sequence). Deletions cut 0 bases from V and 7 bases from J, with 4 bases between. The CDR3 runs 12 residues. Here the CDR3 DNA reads TGCGCCAGCAGTGAGTCTGATAATGAGCAGTTCTTC. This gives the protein CASSESDNEQFF.

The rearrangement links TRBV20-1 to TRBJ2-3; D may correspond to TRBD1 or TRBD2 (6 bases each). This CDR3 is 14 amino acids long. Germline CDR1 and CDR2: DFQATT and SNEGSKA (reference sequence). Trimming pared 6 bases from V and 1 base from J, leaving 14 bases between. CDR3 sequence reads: CSAEGGGGTDTQYF. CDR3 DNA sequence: TGCAGTGCGGAGGGGGGTGGGGGCACAGATACGCAGTATTTT.

The CDR3 reads CASSVALGLNYGYTF. Here the CDR3 DNA reads TGTGCCAGCAGCGTAGCTCTTGGACTCAACTATGGCTACACCTTC. V gene TRBV9 combines with J gene TRBJ1-2; D gene unclear. Germline V gives CDR1 SGDLS, CDR2 YYNGEE. The germline V and J ends were trimmed by 0 bases and 2 bases, with 11 bases remaining between them. This CDR3 spans 15 amino acids.

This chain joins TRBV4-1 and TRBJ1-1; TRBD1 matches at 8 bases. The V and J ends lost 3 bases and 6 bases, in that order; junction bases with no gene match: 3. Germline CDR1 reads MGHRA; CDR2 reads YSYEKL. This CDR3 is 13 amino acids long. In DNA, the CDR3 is TGCGCCAGCAGCCAGACAGGGGACCCTGAAGCTTTCTTT. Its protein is CASSQTGDPEAFF.

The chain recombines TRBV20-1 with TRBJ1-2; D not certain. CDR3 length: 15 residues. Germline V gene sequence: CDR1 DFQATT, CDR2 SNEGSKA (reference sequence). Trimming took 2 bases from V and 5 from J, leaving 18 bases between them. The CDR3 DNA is TGCAGTGCTAGACCTGTGAGTGGTACCGATTATGGCTACACCTTC. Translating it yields CSARPVSGTDYGYTF.

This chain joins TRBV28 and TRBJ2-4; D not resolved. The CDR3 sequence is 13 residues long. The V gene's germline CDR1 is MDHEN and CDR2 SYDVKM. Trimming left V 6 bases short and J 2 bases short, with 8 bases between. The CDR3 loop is CASREVSKNIQYF. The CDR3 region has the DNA TGTGCCAGCAGAGAGGTATCCAAAAACATTCAGTACTTC.

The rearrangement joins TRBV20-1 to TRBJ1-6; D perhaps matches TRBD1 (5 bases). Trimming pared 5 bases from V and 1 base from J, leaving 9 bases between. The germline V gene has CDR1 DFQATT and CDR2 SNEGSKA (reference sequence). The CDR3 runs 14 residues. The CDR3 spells CSADSGSYNSPLHF. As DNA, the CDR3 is TGCAGTGCTGACAGTGGGTCCTATAATTCACCCCTCCACTTT.

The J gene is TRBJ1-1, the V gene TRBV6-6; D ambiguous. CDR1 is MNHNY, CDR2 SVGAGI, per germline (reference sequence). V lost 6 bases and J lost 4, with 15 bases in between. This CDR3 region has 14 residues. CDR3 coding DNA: TGTGCCAGCAGACCCCCGATAGACGGCACTGAAGCTTTCTTT. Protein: CASRPPIDGTEAFF.